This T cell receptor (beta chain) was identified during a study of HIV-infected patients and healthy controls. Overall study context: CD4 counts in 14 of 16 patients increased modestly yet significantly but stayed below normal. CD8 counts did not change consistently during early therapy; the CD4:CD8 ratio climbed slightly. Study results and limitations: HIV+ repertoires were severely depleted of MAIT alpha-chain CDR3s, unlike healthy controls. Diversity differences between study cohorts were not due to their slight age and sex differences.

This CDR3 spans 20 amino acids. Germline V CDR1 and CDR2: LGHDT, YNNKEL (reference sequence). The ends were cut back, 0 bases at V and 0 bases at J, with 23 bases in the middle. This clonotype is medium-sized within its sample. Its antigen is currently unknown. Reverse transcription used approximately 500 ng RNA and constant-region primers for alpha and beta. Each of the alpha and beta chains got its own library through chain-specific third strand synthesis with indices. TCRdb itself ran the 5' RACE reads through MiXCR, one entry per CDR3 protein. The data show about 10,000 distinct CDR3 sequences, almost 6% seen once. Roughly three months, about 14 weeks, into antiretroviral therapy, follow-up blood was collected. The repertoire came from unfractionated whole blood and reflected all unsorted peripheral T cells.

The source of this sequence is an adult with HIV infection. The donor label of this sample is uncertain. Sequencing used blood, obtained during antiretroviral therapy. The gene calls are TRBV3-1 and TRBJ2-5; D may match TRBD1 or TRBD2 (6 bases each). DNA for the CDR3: TGTGCCAGCAGCCAAGAAGGATGGGGGCGCGGGGAAAAGAACCAAGAGACCCAGTACTTC. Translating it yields CASSQEGWGRGEKNQETQYF.